A selection of T cell receptor beta chains follows, all from one sample in a study of patients and donors after allogeneic stem cell transplantation. One entry per CDR3 protein, called by TCRdb with MiXCR from the RT-PCR reads. The sample lists approximately 150,000 distinct CDR3 sequences; roughly two fifths were seen once. The sequenced material came from blood, either unsorted or a sorted T cell fraction (not recorded which). These receptors all come from a human donor who was either an allogeneic HSCT recipient or a stem cell or donor lymphocyte infusion donor (not recorded which). It is not recorded whose cells these are; they may come from a transplant donor. The CDR3 runs from the conserved cysteine through the conserved F or W. The order of the fields is D gene, J gene, V gene, clone size, CDR3 protein, CDR3 DNA. A D gene is named only where the DNA matches it firmly. The size of a clone is reported for some rows only, either as once, few or many, or as a class for expanded clones.

>-|TRBJ1-1|TRBV12-3/TRBV12-4|many
CASSLTGTVNTEAFF
TGTGCCAGCAGTTTAACCGGGACCGTGAACACTGAAGCTTTCTTT
>-|TRBJ2-2|TRBV6-4|-
CASSDVEGSGELFF
TGTGCCAGCAGTGACGTGGAGGGGTCCGGGGAGCTGTTTTTT
>TRBD1|TRBJ1-2|TRBV9|-
CASSDPGTGYGYTF
TGTGCCAGCAGCGACCCCGGGACAGGGTATGGCTACACCTTC
>-|TRBJ1-3|TRBV20-1|-
CSAPPGSGNTIYF
TGCAGTGCCCCCCCGGGGTCTGGAAACACCATATATTTT
>-|TRBJ2-1|TRBV12-3/TRBV12-4|-
CASRPGRTSESFF
TGTGCCAGCAGACCAGGGAGGACTTCCGAGTCCTTCTTC
>TRBD2|TRBJ2-7|TRBV9|few
CASSESGGALDEQYF
TGTGCCAGCAGCGAAAGCGGGGGGGCTCTCGACGAGCAGTACTTC
>-|TRBJ1-5|TRBV27|few
CASSPRISQPQHF
TGTGCCAGCAGTCCCCGCATCAGTCAGCCCCAGCATTTT
>-|TRBJ1-1|TRBV3-1|-
CASSPLDAMNTEAFF
TGTGCCAGCAGCCCTCTAGATGCTATGAACACTGAAGCTTTCTTT
>-|TRBJ1-2|TRBV14|-
CASSQTDRSYGYTF
TGTGCCAGCAGCCAAACGGACCGAAGTTACGGCTACACCTTC
>TRBD1|TRBJ1-1|TRBV7-8|many
CASSQSQGAAFF
TGTGCCAGCAGCCAATCACAGGGGGCGGCTTTCTTT
>-|TRBJ1-5|TRBV28|-
CASATVLYQPQHF
TGTGCCAGCGCTACCGTTTTGTATCAGCCCCAGCATTTT
>-|TRBJ1-1|TRBV12-3/TRBV12-4|many
CASSMNTEAFF
TGTGCCAGCAGCATGAACACTGAAGCTTTCTTT
>-|TRBJ2-2|TRBV5-1|-
CASSLFLGTGELFF
TGCGCCAGCAGCTTGTTTTTGGGAACCGGGGAGCTGTTTTTT
>TRBD1|TRBJ2-1|TRBV5-5|-
CASSGGQNNEQFF
TGTGCCAGCAGCGGGGGACAGAACAATGAGCAGTTCTTC
>-|TRBJ2-3|TRBV20-1|-
CSARRALIRTDTQYF
TGCAGTGCTAGGAGAGCGCTAATACGCACAGATACGCAGTATTTT
>-|TRBJ2-7|TRBV5-1|-
CASSLDGRALPEQYF
TGCGCCAGCAGCTTGGATGGCCGGGCCCTACCCGAGCAGTACTTC
>TRBD1|TRBJ1-4|TRBV27|-
CASRPYRGENEKLFF
TGTGCCAGCAGACCGTACAGGGGAGAGAATGAAAAACTGTTTTTT
>TRBD1|TRBJ2-7|TRBV28|-
CASSPQQGVISYEQYF
TGTGCCAGCAGTCCCCAACAGGGGGTAATATCCTACGAGCAGTACTTC
>TRBD1|TRBJ1-2|TRBV9|few
CASSVPRTGGFYGYTF
TGTGCCAGCAGCGTACCCAGGACAGGGGGCTTCTATGGCTACACCTTC
>-|TRBJ2-2|TRBV4-1|-
CASSQGAVGGELFF
TGCGCCAGCAGCCAAGGGGCCGTCGGGGGGGAGCTGTTTTTT
>TRBD1|TRBJ1-1|TRBV10-3|-
CAIQGADTEAFF
TGTGCCATCCAGGGGGCGGACACTGAAGCTTTCTTT
>TRBD1|TRBJ1-4|TRBV12-3/TRBV12-4|few
CASSSGQGAKEKLFF
TGTGCCAGCAGTTCGGGACAGGGGGCGAAGGAAAAACTGTTTTTT
>-|TRBJ1-3|TRBV7-2|-
CASSLGPGGNTIYF
TGTGCCAGCAGCTTAGGGCCTGGAGGAAACACCATATATTTT
>-|TRBJ1-5|TRBV5-1|few
CASSLDGYSNQPQHF
TGCGCCAGCAGCTTGGACGGATATAGCAATCAGCCCCAGCATTTT
>-|TRBJ1-2|TRBV5-8|-
CASRSDATSYGYTF
TGTGCCAGCAGGTCCGACGCCACCTCCTATGGCTACACCTTC
>-|TRBJ1-2|TRBV3-1|-
CASSHRGGGYTF
TGTGCCAGCAGCCACAGGGGTGGCGGCTACACCTTC
>-|TRBJ2-5|TRBV27|-
CASSLGPDEETQYF
TGTGCCAGCAGTTTAGGACCTGACGAGGAGACCCAGTACTTC
>TRBD2|TRBJ2-1|TRBV20-1|-
CSARLRGTYNEQFF
TGCAGTGCTAGGTTGCGGGGGACCTACAATGAGCAGTTCTTC
>-|TRBJ2-1|TRBV28|-
CASSPAPRAGENEQFF
TGTGCCAGCAGCCCAGCACCTCGGGCAGGTGAAAATGAGCAGTTCTTC
>TRBD1|TRBJ1-4|TRBV2|few
CASSRDRSYEKLFF
TGTGCCAGCAGTCGGGACAGGAGTTATGAAAAACTGTTTTTT
>TRBD1|TRBJ1-2|TRBV7-2|-
CASSAGGDGYTF
TGTGCCAGCAGCGCAGGGGGGGATGGCTACACCTTC
>-|TRBJ1-6|TRBV15|-
CATSREMRASSPLHF
TGTGCCACCAGCAGAGAGATGAGGGCTAGCTCACCCCTCCACTTT
>-|TRBJ1-1|TRBV12-3/TRBV12-4|-
CASSNRLGEAFF
TGTGCCAGCAGTAATAGGCTAGGAGAAGCTTTCTTT
>TRBD1|TRBJ1-1|TRBV6-2/TRBV6-3|-
CASSPGDREITEAFF
TGTGCCAGCAGTCCCGGAGACAGGGAAATAACTGAAGCTTTCTTT
>-|TRBJ2-6|TRBV12-3/TRBV12-4|-
CASSFGGTGANVLTF
TGTGCCAGCAGTTTTGGGGGCACTGGGGCCAACGTCCTGACTTTC
>TRBD1|TRBJ2-3|TRBV7-3|-
CASSFGGTGVGDTQYF
TGTGCCAGCAGCTTCGGAGGGACAGGAGTCGGAGATACGCAGTATTTT
>-|TRBJ1-2|TRBV7-9|few
CASSFLDGFYGYTF
TGTGCCAGCAGCTTTTTGGACGGATTCTATGGCTACACCTTC
>TRBD1|TRBJ2-7|TRBV27|few
CASSFDRGDEQYF
TGTGCCAGCAGTTTTGACAGGGGCGACGAGCAGTACTTC
>-|TRBJ1-2|TRBV27|-
CASSLSYGTAYGYTF
TGTGCCAGCAGTTTATCGTACGGGACGGCCTATGGCTACACCTTC
>-|TRBJ1-6|TRBV4-3|-
CASSRAEDDNSPLHF
TGCGCCAGCAGCCGGGCGGAGGATGATAATTCACCCCTCCACTTT
>-|TRBJ1-6|TRBV12-3/TRBV12-4|-
CASSFAQGRSPLHF
TGTGCCAGCAGTTTTGCCCAGGGAAGGTCACCCCTCCACTTT
>-|TRBJ2-2|TRBV3-1|-
CASSQELRRQITGELFF
TGTGCCAGCAGCCAAGAGCTGAGAAGACAGATAACCGGGGAGCTGTTTTTT
>-|TRBJ1-6|TRBV7-3|-
CASSPLGRNNSPLHF
TGTGCCAGCAGCCCCCTTGGGAGGAACAATTCACCCCTCCACTTT
>TRBD1|TRBJ1-2|TRBV20-1|-
CSATDRGGYTF
TGCAGTGCTACGGACAGGGGGGGCTACACCTTC
>-|TRBJ2-1|TRBV10-3|-
CAIKRIAADEQFF
TGTGCCATCAAAAGAATAGCTGCCGATGAGCAGTTCTTC
>-|TRBJ1-6|TRBV7-6|-
CASSPTGYYNSPLHF
TGTGCCAGCAGCCCTACAGGGTACTATAATTCACCCCTCCACTTT
>-|TRBJ2-7|TRBV12-3/TRBV12-4|-
CASSPTRWYEQYF
TGTGCCAGCAGTCCCACCAGGTGGTACGAGCAGTACTTC
>-|TRBJ2-7|TRBV6-2/TRBV6-3|-
CASSSPGRGSEQYF
TGTGCCAGCAGTTCCCCGGGACGGGGGAGCGAGCAGTACTTC
>-|TRBJ1-4|TRBV15|few
CATSRARGGATNEKLFF
TGTGCCACCAGCAGAGCAAGAGGCGGCGCAACTAATGAAAAACTGTTTTTT
>-|TRBJ1-4|TRBV12-3/TRBV12-4|few
CASAPGRSNEKLFF
TGTGCCAGCGCGCCGGGACGGTCTAATGAAAAACTGTTTTTT
>TRBD1|TRBJ1-6|TRBV20-1|few
CSAGQGNSPLHF
TGCAGTGCCGGACAGGGGAATTCACCCCTCCACTTT
>-|TRBJ1-2|TRBV9|few
CASRKGIYGYTF
TGTGCCAGCAGAAAGGGGATCTATGGCTACACCTTC
>-|TRBJ2-1|TRBV6-2/TRBV6-3|-
CASSYFENEQFF
TGTGCCAGCAGTTACTTCGAGAATGAGCAGTTCTTC
>-|TRBJ1-1|TRBV28|few
CASSSQVKGTEAFF
TGTGCCAGCAGTTCCCAGGTTAAAGGGACTGAAGCTTTCTTT
>-|TRBJ1-4|TRBV4-2|-
CASSQEGRGKDEKLFF
TGTGCCAGCAGCCAAGAGGGGCGGGGGAAGGATGAAAAACTGTTTTTT
>-|TRBJ2-3|TRBV11-2|few
CARQARGTDTQYF
TGTGCCAGACAGGCCAGGGGCACAGATACGCAGTATTTT
>TRBD1|TRBJ2-5|TRBV2|few
CASSGGQKETQYF
TGTGCCAGCAGTGGGGGACAGAAAGAGACCCAGTACTTC
>-|TRBJ1-5|TRBV28|few
CASSLLPTASNQPQHF
TGTGCCAGCAGTTTACTCCCGACAGCAAGCAATCAGCCCCAGCATTTT
>TRBD2|TRBJ2-1|TRBV5-1|-
CASSPGLAGNNEQFF
TGCGCCAGCAGCCCTGGACTAGCGGGGAACAATGAGCAGTTCTTC